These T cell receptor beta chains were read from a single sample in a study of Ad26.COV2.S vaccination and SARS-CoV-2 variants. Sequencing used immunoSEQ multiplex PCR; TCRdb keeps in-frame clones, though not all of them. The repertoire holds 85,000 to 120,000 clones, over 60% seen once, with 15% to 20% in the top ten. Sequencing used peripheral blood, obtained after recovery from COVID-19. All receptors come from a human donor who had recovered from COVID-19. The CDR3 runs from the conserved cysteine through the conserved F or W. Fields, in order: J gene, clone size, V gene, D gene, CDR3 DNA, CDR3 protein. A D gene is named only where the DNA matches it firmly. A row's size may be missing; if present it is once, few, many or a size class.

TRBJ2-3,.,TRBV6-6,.,TGTGCCAGCCTGGGCTCCACAGATACGCAGTATTTT,CASLGSTDTQYF
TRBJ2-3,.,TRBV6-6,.,TGTGCCAGCGGAAAACGACAGTTCAGCACAGATACGCAGTATTTT,CASGKRQFSTDTQYF
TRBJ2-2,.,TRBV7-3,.,TGTGCCAGCAGCTCCCCGAACACCGGGGAGCTGTTTTTT,CASSSPNTGELFF
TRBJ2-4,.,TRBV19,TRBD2,TGTGCCAGTACCATTAGCGGGAAAAACATTCAGTACTTC,CASTISGKNIQYF
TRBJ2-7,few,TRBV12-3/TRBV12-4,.,TGTGCCAGCAGTAAGTGGGCGTACGAGCAGTACTTC,CASSKWAYEQYF
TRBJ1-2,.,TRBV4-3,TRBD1,TGCGCCACCAACCGGGACAGGTCTAGCTATGGCTACACCTTC,CATNRDRSSYGYTF
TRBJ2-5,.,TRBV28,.,TGTGCCAGCAGTCGCCAACGGACAGTCCAAGAGACCCAGTACTTC,CASSRQRTVQETQYF
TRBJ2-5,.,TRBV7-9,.,TGTGCCAGCAGCCTCCGGAGGGGAGAAAAAGAGACCCAGTACTTC,CASSLRRGEKETQYF
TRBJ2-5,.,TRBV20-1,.,TGCAGTGCCCTCACCACCGAGACCCAGTACTTC,CSALTTETQYF
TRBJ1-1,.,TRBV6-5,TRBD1,TGTGCCAGCAGCGTACAGGGGGCGAACACTGAAGCTTTCTTT,CASSVQGANTEAFF
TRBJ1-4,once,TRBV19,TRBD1,TGTGCCAGTAGCCCGGGACAGGCACTTTGGGCTGAAAAACTGTTTTTT,CASSPGQALWAEKLFF
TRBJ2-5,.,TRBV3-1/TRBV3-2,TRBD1,TGTGCCAGCAGCCGGGGACTGACAGGGGTGGAGACCCAGTACTTC,CASSRGLTGVETQYF
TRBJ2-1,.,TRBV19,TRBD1,TGTGCCAGTAGTACCGGGACAGCCTACAATGAGCAGTTCTTC,CASSTGTAYNEQFF
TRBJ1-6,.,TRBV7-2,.,TGTGCCAGCAGCTTAGGCGGGCAGGGGATGGTTTCACCCCTCCACTTT,CASSLGGQGMVSPLHF
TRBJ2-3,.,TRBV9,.,TGTGCCAGCAGCGTAGATCTTAATACGCAGTATTTT,CASSVDLNTQYF
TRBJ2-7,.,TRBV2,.,TGTGCCAGCAGTGATTGGACAGACGATTCCTACGAGCAGTACTTC,CASSDWTDDSYEQYF
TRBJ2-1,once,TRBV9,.,TGTGCCAGCAGCCCCCGGGGGAGCGATGAGCAGTTCTTC,CASSPRGSDEQFF
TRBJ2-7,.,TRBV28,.,TGTGCCAGCAGCCCAAGGGTAGGTTCCTACGAGCAGTACTTC,CASSPRVGSYEQYF
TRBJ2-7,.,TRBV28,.,TGTGCCAGCAGTTCGGGACACCTATACGAGCAGTACTTC,CASSSGHLYEQYF
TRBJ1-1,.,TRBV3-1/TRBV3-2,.,TGTGCCAGCAGCCAATCCGACAGGCACACTGAAGCTTTCTTT,CASSQSDRHTEAFF
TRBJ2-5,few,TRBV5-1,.,TGCGCCAGCAGCTTGTTGGACCACGTGGAGACCCAGTACTTC,CASSLLDHVETQYF
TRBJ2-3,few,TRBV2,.,TGTGCCAGCAGTGTTCGGGGAACTAGCACAGATACGCAGTATTTT,CASSVRGTSTDTQYF
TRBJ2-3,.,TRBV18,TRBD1,TGTGCCAGCTCACGGCCCTACGGACAGGGGGATACGCAGTATTTT,CASSRPYGQGDTQYF
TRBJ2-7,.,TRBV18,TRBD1,TGTGCCAGCTCACTAGGACAGGGGCTTGCCTACGAGCAGTACTTC,CASSLGQGLAYEQYF
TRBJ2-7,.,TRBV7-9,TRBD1,TGTGCCAGCAGCAAGACAGGGGGCGGTGAGCAGTACTTC,CASSKTGGGEQYF
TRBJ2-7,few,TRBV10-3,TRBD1,TGTGCCATCAGTGAAACGGACAGGCCTACTCGGTCCTACGAGCAGTACTTC,CAISETDRPTRSYEQYF
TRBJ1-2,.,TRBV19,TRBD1,TGTGCCAGTAGTATAGCTTCCGGGACAGCATATGGCTACACCTTC,CASSIASGTAYGYTF
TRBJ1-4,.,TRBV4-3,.,TGCGCCAGCAGCCAAGATACCGGAGGGGATATATGGGAAAAACTGTTTTTT,CASSQDTGGDIWEKLFF
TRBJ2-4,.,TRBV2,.,TGTGCCAGCAGAGACGCTAGTTACAAAAACATTCAGTACTTC,CASRDASYKNIQYF
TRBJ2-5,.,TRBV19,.,TGTGCCAGTAGTCCGACGGGCAGGCCAGGATCGGAGACCCAGTACTTC,CASSPTGRPGSETQYF
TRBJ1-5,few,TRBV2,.,TGTGCCAGCAGTGAATGGGCAGGGGAGGATCAGCCCCAGCATTTT,CASSEWAGEDQPQHF
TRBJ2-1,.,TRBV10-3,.,TGTGCCATCAGTGAGTCGAACAGGGAAGAGCAGTTCTTC,CAISESNREEQFF
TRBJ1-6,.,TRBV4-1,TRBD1,TGCGCCAGCAGCCAAGGCCAGGGGACAGTTTATAATTCACCCCTCCACTTT,CASSQGQGTVYNSPLHF
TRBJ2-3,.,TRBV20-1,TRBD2,TGCAGTGCTAGTGGTAGCGGGGGACTCACAGATACGCAGTATTTT,CSASGSGGLTDTQYF
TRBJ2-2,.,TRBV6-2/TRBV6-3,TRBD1,TGTGCCAGCAGTCGGGACAGGGGGAGCGGTAGCACCGGGGAGCTGTTTTTT,CASSRDRGSGSTGELFF
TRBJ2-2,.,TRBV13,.,TGTGCCAGCAGCCGGAACAGGGCGGGCACCGGGGAGCTGTTTTTT,CASSRNRAGTGELFF
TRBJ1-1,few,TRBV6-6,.,TGTGCCAGCAGTTACTCGATAGCTACGGGGAACACTGAAGCTTTCTTT,CASSYSIATGNTEAFF
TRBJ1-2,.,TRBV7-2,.,TGTGCCAGCAGCTCCTCACAGGAGAATTACTATGGCTACACCTTC,CASSSSQENYYGYTF
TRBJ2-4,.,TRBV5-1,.,TGCGCCAGCAGCTGGGGTCTAGCCAAAAACATTCAGTACTTC,CASSWGLAKNIQYF
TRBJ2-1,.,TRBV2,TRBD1,TGTGCCACCTACAGGGGGAGGTTTAGTGAGCAGTTCTTC,CATYRGRFSEQFF
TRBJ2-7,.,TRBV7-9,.,TGTGCCAGCAGTCGAGTCGGGGATTACGAGCAGTACTTC,CASSRVGDYEQYF
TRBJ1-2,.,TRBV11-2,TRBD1,TGTGCCAGCAGCTCGGAGGAGGGGGCGTTTACCTTC,CASSSEEGAFTF